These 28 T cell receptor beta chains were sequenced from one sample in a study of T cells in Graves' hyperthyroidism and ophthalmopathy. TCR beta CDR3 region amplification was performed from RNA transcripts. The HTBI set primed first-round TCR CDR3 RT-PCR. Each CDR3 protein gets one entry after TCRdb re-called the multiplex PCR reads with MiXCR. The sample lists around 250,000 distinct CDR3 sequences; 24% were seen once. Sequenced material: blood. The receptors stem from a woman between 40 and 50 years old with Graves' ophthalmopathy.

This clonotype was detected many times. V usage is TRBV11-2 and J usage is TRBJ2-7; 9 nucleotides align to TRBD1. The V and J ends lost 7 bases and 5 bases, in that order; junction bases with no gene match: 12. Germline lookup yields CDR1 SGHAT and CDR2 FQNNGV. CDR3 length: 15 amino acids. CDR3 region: CASIDEGTGHNEQYF. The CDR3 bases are TGTGCCAGCATCGATGAGGGGACAGGGCACAACGAGCAGTACTTC.

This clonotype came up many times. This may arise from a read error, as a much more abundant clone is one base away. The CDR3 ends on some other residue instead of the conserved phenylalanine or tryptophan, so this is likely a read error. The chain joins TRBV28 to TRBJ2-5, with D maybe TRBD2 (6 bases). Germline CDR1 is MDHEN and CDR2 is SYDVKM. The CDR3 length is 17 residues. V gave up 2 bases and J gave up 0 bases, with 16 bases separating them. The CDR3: CASSLVSGAGYQETQYS. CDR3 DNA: TGTGCCAGCAGTTTAGTTAGCGGCGCGGGATACCAAGAGACCCAGTACTCC.

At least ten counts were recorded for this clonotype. This CDR3 reads CSASYPRPYGYEQYF. In nucleotides, the CDR3 is TGCAGTGCTAGTTATCCTAGACCCTATGGCTACGAGCAGTACTTC. The chain is built from TRBV20-1 and TRBJ2-7; D is uncertain. The CDR3 extends over 15 amino acids. Germline loops: CDR1 DFQATT, CDR2 SNEGSKA (reference sequence). V was clipped by 3 bases and J by 3 bases, with 18 bases between them.

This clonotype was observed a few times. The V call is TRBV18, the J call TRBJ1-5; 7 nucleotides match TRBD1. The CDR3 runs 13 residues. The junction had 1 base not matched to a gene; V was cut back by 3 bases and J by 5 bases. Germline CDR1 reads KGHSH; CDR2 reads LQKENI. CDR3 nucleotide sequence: TGTGCCAGCTCACCCCAGGGGGATCAGCCCCAGCATTTT. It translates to CASSPQGDQPQHF.

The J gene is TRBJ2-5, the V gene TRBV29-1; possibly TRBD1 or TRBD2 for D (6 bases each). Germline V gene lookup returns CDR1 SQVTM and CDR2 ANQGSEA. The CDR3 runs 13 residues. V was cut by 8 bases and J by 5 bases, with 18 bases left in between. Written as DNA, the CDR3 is TGCAGCTCGCGGGACACGAAGTTGGAGACCCAGTACTTC. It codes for CSSRDTKLETQYF. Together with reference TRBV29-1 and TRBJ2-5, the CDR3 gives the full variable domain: SAVISQKPSRDICQRGTSLTIQCQVDSQVTMMFWYRQQPGQSLTLIATANQGSEATYESGFVIDKFPISRPNLTFSTLTVSNMSPEDSSIYLCSSRDTKLETQYFGPGTRLLVL.

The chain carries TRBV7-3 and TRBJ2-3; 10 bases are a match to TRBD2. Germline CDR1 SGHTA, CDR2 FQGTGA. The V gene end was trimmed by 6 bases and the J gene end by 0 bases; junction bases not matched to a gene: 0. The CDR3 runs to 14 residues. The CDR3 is CASRTSGSTDTQYF. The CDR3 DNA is TGTGCCAGCAGGACTAGCGGGAGCACAGATACGCAGTATTTT.

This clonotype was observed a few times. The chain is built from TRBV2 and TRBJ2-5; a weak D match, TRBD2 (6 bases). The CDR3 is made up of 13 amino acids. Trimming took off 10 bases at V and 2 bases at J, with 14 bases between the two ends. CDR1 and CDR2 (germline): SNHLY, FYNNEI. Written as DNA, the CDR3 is TGTGCCACCATGGGTAGCGGACAAGAGACCCAGTACTTC. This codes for CATMGSGQETQYF.

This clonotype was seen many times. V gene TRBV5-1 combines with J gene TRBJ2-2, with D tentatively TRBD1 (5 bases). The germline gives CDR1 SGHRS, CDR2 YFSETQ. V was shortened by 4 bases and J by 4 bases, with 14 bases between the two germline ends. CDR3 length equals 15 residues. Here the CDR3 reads CASSPGQGSTGELFF. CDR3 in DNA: TGCGCCAGCAGCCCAGGGCAGGGCTCCACCGGGGAGCTGTTTTTT.

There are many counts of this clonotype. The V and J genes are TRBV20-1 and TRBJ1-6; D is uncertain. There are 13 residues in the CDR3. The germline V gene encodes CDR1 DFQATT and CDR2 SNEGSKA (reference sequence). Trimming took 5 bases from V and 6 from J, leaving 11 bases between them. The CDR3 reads CSAREGGNSPLHF. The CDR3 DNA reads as TGCAGTGCTCGGGAGGGAGGTAATTCACCCCTCCACTTT.

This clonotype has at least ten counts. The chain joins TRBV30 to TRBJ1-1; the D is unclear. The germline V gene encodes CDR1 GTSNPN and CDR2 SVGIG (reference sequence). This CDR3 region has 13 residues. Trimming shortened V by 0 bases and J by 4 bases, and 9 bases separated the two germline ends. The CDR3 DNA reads TGTGCCTGGAGTGTACGGACTCGCACTGAAGCTTTCTTT. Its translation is CAWSVRTRTEAFF.

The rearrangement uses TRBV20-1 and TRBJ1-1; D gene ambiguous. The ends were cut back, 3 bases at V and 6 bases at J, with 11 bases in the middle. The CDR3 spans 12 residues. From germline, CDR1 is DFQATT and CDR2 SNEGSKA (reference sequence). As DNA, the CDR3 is TGCAGTGCTAGGAGGCCCAAAGCTGAAGCTTTCTTT. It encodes CSARRPKAEAFF.

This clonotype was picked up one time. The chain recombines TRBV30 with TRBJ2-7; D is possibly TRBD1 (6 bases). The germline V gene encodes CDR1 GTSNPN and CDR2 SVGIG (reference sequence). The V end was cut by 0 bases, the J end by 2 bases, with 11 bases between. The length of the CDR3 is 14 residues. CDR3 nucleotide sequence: TGTGCCTGGAGTGTACCCCCAGGGGCCTACGAGCAGTACTTC. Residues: CAWSVPPGAYEQYF.

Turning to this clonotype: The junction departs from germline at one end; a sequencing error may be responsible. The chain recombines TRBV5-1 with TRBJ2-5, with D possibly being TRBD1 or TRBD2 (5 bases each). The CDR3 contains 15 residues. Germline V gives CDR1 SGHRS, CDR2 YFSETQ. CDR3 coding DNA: TGCGCCAGCAGTTTGGGGGTGAGGTGGCAAGAGACCCAGTACTTC. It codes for CASSLGVRWQETQYF.

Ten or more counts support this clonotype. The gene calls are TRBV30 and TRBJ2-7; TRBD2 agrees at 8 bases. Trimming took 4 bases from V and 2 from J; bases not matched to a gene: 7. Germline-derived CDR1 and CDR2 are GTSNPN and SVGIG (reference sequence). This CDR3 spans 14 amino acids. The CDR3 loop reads CAWTPGLGAYEQYF. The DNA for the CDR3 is TGTGCCTGGACTCCGGGACTAGGCGCCTACGAGCAGTACTTC.

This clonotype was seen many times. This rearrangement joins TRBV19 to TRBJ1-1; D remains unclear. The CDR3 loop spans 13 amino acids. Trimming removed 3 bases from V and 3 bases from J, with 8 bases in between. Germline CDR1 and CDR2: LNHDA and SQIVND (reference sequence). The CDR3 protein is CASSIGEDTEAFF. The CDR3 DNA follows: TGTGCCAGTAGTATTGGGGAGGACACTGAAGCTTTCTTT.

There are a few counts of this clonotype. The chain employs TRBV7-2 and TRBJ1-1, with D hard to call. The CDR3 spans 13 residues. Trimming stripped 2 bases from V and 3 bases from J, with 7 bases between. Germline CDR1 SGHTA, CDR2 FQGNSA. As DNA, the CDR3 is TGTGCCAGCAGCTTAAACCCGTACACTGAAGCTTTCTTT. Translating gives CASSLNPYTEAFF.

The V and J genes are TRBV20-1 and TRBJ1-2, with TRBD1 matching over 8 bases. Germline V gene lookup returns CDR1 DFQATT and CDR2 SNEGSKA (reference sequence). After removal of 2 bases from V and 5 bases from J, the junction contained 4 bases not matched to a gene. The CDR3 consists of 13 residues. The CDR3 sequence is CSARPTGEYGYTF. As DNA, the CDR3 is TGCAGTGCTAGACCGACAGGGGAATATGGCTACACCTTC.

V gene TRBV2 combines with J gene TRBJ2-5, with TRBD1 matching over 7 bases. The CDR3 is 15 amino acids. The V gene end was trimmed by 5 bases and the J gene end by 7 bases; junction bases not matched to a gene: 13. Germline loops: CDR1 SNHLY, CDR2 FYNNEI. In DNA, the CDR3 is TGTGCCAGCAGTTCTGACAGGGCACGGGTGGGGACCCAGTACTTC. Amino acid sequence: CASSSDRARVGTQYF.

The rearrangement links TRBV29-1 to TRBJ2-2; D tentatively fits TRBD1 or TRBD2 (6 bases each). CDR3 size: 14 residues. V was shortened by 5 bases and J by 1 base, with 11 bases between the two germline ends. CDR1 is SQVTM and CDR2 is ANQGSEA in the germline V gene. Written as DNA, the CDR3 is TGCAGCGTTTGGAGGGGGGAGAACACCGGGGAGCTGTTTTTT. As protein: CSVWRGENTGELFF.

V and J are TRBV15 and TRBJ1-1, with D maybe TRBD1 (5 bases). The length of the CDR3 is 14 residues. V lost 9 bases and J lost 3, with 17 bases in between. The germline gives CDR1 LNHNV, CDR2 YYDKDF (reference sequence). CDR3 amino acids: CATRPMGGDTEAFF. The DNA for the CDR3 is TGTGCCACTCGCCCAATGGGGGGGGACACTGAAGCTTTCTTT.

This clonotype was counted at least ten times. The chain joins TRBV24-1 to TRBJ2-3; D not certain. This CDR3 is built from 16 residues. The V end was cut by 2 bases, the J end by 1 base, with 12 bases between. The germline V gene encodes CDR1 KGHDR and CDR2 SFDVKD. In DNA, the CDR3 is TGTGCCACCAGTGATTCTGATGCCAAGGGCACAGATACGCAGTATTTT. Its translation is CATSDSDAKGTDTQYF.

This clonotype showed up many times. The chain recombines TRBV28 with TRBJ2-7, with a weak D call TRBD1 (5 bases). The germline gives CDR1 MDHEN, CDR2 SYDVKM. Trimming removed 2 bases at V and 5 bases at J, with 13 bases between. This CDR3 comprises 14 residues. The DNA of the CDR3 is TGTGCCAGCAGTTTAGGTACAGGTGGAGACGAGCAGTACTTC. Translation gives CASSLGTGGDEQYF.

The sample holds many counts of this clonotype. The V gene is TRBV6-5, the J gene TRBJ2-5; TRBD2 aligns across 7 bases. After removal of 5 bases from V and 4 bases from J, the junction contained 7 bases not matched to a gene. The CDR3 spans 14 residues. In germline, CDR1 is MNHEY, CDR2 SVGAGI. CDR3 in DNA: TGTGCCAGCAGTCCCTCGGGGGGTCCAGAGACCCAGTACTTC. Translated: CASSPSGGPETQYF.

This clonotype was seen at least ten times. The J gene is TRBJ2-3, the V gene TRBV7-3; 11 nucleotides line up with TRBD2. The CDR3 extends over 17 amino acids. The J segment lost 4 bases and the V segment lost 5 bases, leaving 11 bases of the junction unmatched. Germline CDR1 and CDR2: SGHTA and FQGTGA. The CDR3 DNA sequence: TGTGCCAGCAGCAGACTAGCGGGACCGACGGCGTCAGATACGCAGTATTTT. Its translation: CASSRLAGPTASDTQYF.

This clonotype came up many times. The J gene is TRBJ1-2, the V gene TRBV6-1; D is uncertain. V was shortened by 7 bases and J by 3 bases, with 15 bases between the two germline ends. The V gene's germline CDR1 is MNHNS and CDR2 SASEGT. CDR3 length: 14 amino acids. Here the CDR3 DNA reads TGTGCCAGCACCAAGGCCGGGCCCCACTATGGCTACACCTTC. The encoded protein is CASTKAGPHYGYTF.

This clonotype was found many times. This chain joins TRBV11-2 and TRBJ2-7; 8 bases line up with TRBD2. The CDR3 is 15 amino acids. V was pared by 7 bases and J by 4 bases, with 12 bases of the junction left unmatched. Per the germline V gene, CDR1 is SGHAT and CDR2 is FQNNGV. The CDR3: CASTDWVAGRYEQYF. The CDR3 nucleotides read TGTGCCAGCACCGATTGGGTAGCGGGGAGGTACGAGCAGTACTTC.

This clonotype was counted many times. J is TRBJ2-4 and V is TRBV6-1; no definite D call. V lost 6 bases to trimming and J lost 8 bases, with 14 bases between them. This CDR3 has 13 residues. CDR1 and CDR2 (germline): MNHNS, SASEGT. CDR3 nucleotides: TGTGCCAGCAGCGACCCTAGTATTTACATTCAGTACTTC. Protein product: CASSDPSIYIQYF.

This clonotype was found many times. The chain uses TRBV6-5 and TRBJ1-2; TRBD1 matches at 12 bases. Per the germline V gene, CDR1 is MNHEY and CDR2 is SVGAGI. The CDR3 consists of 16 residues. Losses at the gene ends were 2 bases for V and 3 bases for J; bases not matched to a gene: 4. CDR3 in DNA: TGTGCCAGCAGTTACACGGGACAGGGGGCTGACTATGGCTACACCTTC. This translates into CASSYTGQGADYGYTF.